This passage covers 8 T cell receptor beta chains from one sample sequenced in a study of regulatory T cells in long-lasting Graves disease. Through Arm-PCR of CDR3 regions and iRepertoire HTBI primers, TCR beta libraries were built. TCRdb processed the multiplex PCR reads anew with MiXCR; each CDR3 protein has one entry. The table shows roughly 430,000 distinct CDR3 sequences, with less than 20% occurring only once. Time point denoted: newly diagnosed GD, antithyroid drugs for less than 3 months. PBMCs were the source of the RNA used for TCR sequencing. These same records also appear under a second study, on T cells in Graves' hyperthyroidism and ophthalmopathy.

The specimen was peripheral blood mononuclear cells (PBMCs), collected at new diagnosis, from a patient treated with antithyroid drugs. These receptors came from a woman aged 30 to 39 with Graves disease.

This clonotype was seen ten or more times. The DNA of the CDR3 is TGTGCCACACGGGACGTACTTTCCTACGAGCAGTACTTC. It codes for CATRDVLSYEQYF. The chain combines TRBV11-2 with TRBJ2-7, with D perhaps assigned TRBD1 or TRBD2 (5 bases each). Trimming shortened V by 10 bases and J by 1 base, and 14 bases separated the two germline ends. The germline CDR1 and CDR2 sequences are SGHAT and FQNNGV. The CDR3 totals 13 residues.

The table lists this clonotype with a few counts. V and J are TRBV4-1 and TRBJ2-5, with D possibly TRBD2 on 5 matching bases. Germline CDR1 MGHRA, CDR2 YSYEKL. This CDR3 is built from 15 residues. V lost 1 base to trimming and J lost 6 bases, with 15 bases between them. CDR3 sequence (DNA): TGCGCCAGCAGCCAAGCGGCGGGCCCCAGGCAGACCCAGTACTTC. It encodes CASSQAAGPRQTQYF.

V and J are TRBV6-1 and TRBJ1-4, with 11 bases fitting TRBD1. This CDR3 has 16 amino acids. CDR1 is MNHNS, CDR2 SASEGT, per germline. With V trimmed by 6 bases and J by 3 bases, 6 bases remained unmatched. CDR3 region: CASRTRDRGSNEKLFF. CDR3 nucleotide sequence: TGTGCCAGCAGAACCCGGGACAGGGGGTCTAATGAAAAACTGTTTTTT.

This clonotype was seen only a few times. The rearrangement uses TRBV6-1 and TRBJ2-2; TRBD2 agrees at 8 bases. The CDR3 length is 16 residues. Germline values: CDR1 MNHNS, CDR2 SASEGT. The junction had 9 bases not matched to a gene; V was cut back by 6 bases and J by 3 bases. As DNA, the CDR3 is TGTGCCAGCAGCCAGAAGAGCGGGAGAGACACCGGGGAGCTGTTTTTT. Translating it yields CASSQKSGRDTGELFF.

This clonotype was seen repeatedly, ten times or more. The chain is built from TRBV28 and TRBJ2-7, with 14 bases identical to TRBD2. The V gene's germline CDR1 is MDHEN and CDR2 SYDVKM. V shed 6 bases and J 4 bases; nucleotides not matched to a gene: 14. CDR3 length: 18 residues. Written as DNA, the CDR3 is TGTGCCAGCAGGCCCGCTGCTGGGACTAGCGGGAGTGGTTACGAGCAGTACTTC. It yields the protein CASRPAAGTSGSGYEQYF.

The CDR3 DNA reads TGTGCCAGCAGCTTAACTCTAGCCGAGCCCTACAATGAGCAGTTCTTC. Its protein is CASSLTLAEPYNEQFF. V and J are TRBV7-3 and TRBJ2-1; possibly TRBD2 for D (5 bases). Germline values: CDR1 SGHTA, CDR2 FQGTGA. The length of the CDR3 is 16 residues. Deletions cut 0 bases from V and 2 bases from J, with 11 bases between.

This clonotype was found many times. CDR3 nucleotide sequence: TGTGCCAGCAGTTACTCGGGGGGGATGGCTTACAATGAGCAGTTCTTC. Protein product: CASSYSGGMAYNEQFF. This chain joins TRBV6-2 or TRBV6-3 and TRBJ2-1; 7 bases match TRBD2. CDR1 is MNHEY, CDR2 SVGEGT, per germline. Germline trimming cut 0 bases from V and 4 bases from J; bases unmatched to any gene: 6. The CDR3 spans 16 residues.

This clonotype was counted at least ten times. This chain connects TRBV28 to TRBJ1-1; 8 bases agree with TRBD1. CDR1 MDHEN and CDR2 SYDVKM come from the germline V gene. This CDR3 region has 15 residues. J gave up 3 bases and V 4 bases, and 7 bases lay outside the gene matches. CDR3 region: CASSWPRGRDTEAFF. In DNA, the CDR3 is TGTGCCAGCAGTTGGCCCAGGGGGCGAGACACTGAAGCTTTCTTT.